The 8 T cell receptor beta chains below were found in one sample sequenced in a study of T cell changes during pregnancy in multiple sclerosis. Produced via immunoSEQ multiplex PCR; TCRdb's table is partial and in-frame only. This sample has about 93,000 clones, with roughly 92% found just once. This sample comprised peripheral blood, obtained after pregnancy. The receptor source for this set is a female donor with multiple sclerosis, enrolled in a pregnancy study.

The chain links TRBV11-2 to TRBJ1-5, with D perhaps TRBD1 (6 bases). The V end was cut by 6 bases, the J end by 8 bases, with 14 bases between. In germline, CDR1 is SGHAT, CDR2 FQNNGV. The CDR3 sequence is 13 residues long. Here the CDR3 reads CASSQGGIEPQHF. The DNA for the CDR3 is TGTGCCAGCAGTCAAGGGGGTATTGAGCCCCAGCATTTT.

This clone was observed once. This chain connects TRBV5-4 to TRBJ1-5; maybe TRBD1 (5 bases). The CDR3 loop spans 13 amino acids. The V gene's germline CDR1 is SGHNT and CDR2 YYREEE (reference sequence). Between the trimmed V and J ends, which lost 2 bases and 4 bases, there was a span of 7 bases. The CDR3 here is CASSLDSNQPQHF. CDR3 in DNA: TGTGCCAGCAGCTTAGACAGTAATCAGCCCCAGCATTTT.

This clone was seen a single time. This chain's CDR3 is CASSQAWTPRDTQYF. CDR3 DNA sequence: TGTGCCAGCAGCCAAGCGTGGACTCCTCGGGATACGCAGTATTTT. V is TRBV4-2 and J is TRBJ2-3; possible D gene TRBD2, 5 bases. CDR3 length: 15 residues. Trimming shortened V by 1 base and J by 6 bases, and 14 bases separated the two germline ends. Germline V gene sequence: CDR1 LGHNA, CDR2 YNFKEQ.

V is TRBV6-5 and J is TRBJ1-1; a possible D gene is TRBD1 (5 bases). This CDR3 comprises 16 residues. Germline V gene lookup returns CDR1 MNHEY and CDR2 SVGAGI. The ends were cut back, 0 bases at V and 3 bases at J, with 14 bases in the middle. This CDR3 is CASSYSRSLGDTEAFF. In DNA, the CDR3 is TGTGCCAGCAGTTACTCGAGAAGTTTAGGGGACACTGAAGCTTTCTTT.

This clone has just one count. J is TRBJ1-3 and V is TRBV15; tentative D call: TRBD1 (5 bases). Germline-derived CDR1 and CDR2 are LNHNV and YYDKDF (reference sequence). V lost 0 bases and J 3 bases, leaving 9 bases between the germline ends. The length of the CDR3 is 15 residues. The CDR3 sequence: CATSRDPTDGNTIYF. CDR3 DNA: TGTGCCACCAGCAGAGATCCGACAGATGGAAACACCATATATTTT.

The rearrangement uses TRBV7-2 and TRBJ2-6; no firm D call. Trimming cost V 4 bases and J 0 bases, with 10 bases left between them. Per germline, CDR1 SGHTA and CDR2 FQGNSA. This CDR3 contains 16 residues. The CDR3 nucleotides are TGTGCCAGCAGCTCTATATTTTCCTCTGGGGCCAACGTCCTGACTTTC. Translation gives CASSSIFSSGANVLTF. Full variable domain (outside the CDR3, taken from reference TRBV7-2 and TRBJ2-6): GAGVSQSPSNKVTEKGKDVELRCDPISGHTALYWYRQSLGQGLEFLIYFQGNSAPDKSGLPSDRFSAERTGGSVSTLTIQRTQQEDSAVYLCASSSIFSSGANVLTFGAGSRLTVL.

The chain joins TRBV27 to TRBJ2-7; 11 bases fit TRBD1. The V segment lost 6 bases and the J segment 7 bases; nucleotides outside the gene matches: 2. The CDR3 totals 12 residues. Germline CDR1 MNHEY, CDR2 SMNVEV (reference sequence). CDR3 region: CASRGTGGEQYF. Written as DNA, the CDR3 is TGTGCCAGCAGAGGGACAGGGGGGGAGCAGTACTTC.

V gene TRBV7-8 combines with J gene TRBJ2-1, with 7 bases identical to TRBD1. V trimming: 4 bases; J trimming: 2 bases; junction bases outside the gene matches: 5. CDR1 is SGHVS and CDR2 is FQNEAQ in the germline V gene. This CDR3 comprises 15 residues. The DNA for the CDR3 is TGTGCCAGCAGCTCTGGGGACAGAGCCTACAATGAGCAGTTCTTC. It encodes CASSSGDRAYNEQFF.